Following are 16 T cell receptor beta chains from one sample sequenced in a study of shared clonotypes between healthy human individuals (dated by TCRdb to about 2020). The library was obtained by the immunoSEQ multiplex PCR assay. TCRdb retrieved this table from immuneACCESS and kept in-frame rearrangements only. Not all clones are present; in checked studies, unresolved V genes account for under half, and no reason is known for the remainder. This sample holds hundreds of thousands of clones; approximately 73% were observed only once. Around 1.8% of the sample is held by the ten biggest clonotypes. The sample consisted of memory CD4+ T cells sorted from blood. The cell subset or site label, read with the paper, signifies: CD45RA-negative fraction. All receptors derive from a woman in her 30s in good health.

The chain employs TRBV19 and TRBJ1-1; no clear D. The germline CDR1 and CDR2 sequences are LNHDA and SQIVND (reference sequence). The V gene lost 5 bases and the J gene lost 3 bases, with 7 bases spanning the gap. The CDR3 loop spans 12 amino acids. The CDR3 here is CASSRKDTEAFF. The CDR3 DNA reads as TGTGCCAGTAGTCGCAAGGACACTGAAGCTTTCTTT.

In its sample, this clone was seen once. The DNA for the CDR3 is TGTGCCAGCAGCTTGGGGTCTCCAGATACGCAGTATTTT. This encodes CASSLGSPDTQYF. The chain links TRBV5-4 to TRBJ2-3; unclear D gene. V lost 0 bases and J 4 bases, leaving 6 bases between the germline ends. CDR1 and CDR2 (germline): SGHNT, YYREEE (reference sequence). CDR3 length equals 13 residues.

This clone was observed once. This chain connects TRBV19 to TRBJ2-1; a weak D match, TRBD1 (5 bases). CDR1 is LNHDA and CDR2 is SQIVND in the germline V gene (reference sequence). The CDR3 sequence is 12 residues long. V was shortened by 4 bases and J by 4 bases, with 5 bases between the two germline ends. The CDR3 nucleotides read TGTGCCAGTAGTAAGGGGTACAATGAGCAGTTCTTC. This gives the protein CASSKGYNEQFF.

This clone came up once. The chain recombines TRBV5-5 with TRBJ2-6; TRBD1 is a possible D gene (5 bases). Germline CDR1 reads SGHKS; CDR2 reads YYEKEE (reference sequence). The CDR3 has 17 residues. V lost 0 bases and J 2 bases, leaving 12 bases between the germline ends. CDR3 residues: CASSLARAAPGANVLTF. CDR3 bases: TGTGCCAGCAGCTTGGCCAGGGCAGCCCCTGGGGCCAACGTCCTGACTTTC. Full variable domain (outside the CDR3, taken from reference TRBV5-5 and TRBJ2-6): DAGVTQSPTHLIKTRGQQVTLRCSPISGHKSVSWYQQVLGQGPQFIFQYYEKEERGRGNFPDRFSARQFPNYSSELNVNALLLGDSALYLCASSLARAAPGANVLTFGAGSRLTVL.

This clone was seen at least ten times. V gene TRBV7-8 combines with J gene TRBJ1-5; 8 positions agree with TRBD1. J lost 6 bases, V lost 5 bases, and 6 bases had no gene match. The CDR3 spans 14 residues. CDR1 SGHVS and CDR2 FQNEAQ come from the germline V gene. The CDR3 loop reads CASSLGTGPQPQHF. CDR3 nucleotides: TGTGCCAGCAGCCTCGGGACAGGTCCTCAGCCCCAGCATTTT.

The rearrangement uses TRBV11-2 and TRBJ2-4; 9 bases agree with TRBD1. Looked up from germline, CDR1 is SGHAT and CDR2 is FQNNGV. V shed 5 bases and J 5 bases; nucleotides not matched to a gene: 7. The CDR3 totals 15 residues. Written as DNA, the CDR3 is TGTGCCAGCAGCGAACAGGGGGCTGGCGAAAACATTCAGTACTTC. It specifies CASSEQGAGENIQYF.

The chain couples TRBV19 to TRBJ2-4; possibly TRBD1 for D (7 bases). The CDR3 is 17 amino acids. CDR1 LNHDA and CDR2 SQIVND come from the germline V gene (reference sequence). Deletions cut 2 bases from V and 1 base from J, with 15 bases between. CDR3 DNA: TGTGCCAGTAGTATATCAGCAGGGGGGAGGGCCAAAAACATTCAGTACTTC. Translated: CASSISAGGRAKNIQYF.

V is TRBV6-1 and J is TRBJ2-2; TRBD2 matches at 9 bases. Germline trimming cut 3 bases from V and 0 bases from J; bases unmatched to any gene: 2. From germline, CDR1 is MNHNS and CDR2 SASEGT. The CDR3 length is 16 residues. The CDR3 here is CASSERGGSNTGELFF. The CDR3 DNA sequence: TGTGCCAGCAGTGAGCGGGGGGGCTCGAACACCGGGGAGCTGTTTTTT.

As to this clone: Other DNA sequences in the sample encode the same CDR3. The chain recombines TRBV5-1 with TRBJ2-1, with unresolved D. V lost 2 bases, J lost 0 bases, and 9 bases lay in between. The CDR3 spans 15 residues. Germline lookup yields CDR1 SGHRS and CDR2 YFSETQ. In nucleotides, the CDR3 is TGCGCCAGCAGCTTCGGGCTTGCCTCCTACAATGAGCAGTTCTTC. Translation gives CASSFGLASYNEQFF.

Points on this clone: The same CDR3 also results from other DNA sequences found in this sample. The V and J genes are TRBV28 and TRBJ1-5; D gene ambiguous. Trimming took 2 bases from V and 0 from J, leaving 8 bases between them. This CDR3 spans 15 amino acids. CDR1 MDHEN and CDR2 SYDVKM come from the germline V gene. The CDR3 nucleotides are TGTGCCAGCAGTTTACCGGGAAGTAGCAATCAGCCCCAGCATTTT. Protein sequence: CASSLPGSSNQPQHF. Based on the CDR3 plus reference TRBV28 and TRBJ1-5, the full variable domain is DVKVTQSSRYLVKRTGEKVFLECVQDMDHENMFWYRQDPGLGLRLIYFSYDVKMKEKGDIPEGYSVSREKKERFSLILESASTNQTSMYLCASSLPGSSNQPQHFGDGTRLSIL.

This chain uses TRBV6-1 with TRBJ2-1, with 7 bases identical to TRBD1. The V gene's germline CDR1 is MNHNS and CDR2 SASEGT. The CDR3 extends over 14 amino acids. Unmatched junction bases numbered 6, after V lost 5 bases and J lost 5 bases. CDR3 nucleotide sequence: TGTGCCAGCAGTTTCCGGGACAGCCACAATGAGCAGTTCTTC. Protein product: CASSFRDSHNEQFF.

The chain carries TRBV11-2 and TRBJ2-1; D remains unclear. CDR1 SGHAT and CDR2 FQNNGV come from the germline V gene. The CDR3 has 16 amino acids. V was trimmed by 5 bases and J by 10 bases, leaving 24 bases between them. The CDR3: CASSPIEVGWMGEQFF. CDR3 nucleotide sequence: TGTGCCAGCAGCCCAATTGAGGTGGGCTGGATGGGAGAGCAGTTCTTC.

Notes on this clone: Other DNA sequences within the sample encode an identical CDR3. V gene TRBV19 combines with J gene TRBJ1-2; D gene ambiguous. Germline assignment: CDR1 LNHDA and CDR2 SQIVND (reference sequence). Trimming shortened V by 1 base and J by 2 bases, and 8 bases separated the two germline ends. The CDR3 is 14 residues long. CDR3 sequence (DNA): TGTGCCAGTAGTATAGGGACGGAGAACTATGGCTACACCTTC. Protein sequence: CASSIGTENYGYTF. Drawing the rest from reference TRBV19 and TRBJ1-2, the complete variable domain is DGGITQSPKYLFRKEGQNVTLSCEQNLNHDAMYWYRQDPGQGLRLIYYSQIVNDFQKGDIAEGYSVSREKKESFPLTVTSAQKNPTAFYLCASSIGTENYGYTFGSGTRLTVV.

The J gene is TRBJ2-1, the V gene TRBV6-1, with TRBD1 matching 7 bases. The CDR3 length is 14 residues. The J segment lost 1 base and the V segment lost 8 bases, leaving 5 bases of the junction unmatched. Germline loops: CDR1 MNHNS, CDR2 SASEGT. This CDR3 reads CASVRTGSYNEQFF. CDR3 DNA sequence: TGTGCCAGCGTAAGGACAGGATCCTACAATGAGCAGTTCTTC.

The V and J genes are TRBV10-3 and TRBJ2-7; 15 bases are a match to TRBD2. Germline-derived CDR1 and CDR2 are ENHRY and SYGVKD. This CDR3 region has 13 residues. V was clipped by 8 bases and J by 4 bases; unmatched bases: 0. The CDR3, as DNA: TGTGCCATCGGGACTAGCGGGAGGTACGAGCAGTACTTC. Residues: CAIGTSGRYEQYF.

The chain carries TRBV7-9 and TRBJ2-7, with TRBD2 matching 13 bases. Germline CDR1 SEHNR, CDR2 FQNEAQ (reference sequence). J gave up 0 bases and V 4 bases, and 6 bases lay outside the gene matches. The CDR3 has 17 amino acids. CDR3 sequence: CASSYGLAGALSYEQYF. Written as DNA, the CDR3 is TGTGCCAGCAGCTACGGACTAGCGGGAGCCCTCTCCTACGAGCAGTACTTC.